The subject of this entry is one TCR beta chain. Its antigen is unknown. This table comes from immunoSEQ multiplex PCR, and its TCRdb copy is limited to in-frame clones, with some not included. This table has 70,000 to 90,000 clones, 84% appearing once. These data come from a study of OX40 agonist ivuxolimab in advanced cancers. For the study at large: Patients' therapy was ivuxolimab, an antibody that acts as an agonist of OX40 (CD134). Age averaged around 58 years (range roughly 23 to 79), and approximately 80% were male.

The germline V and J ends were trimmed by 3 bases and 2 bases, with 9 bases remaining between them. The germline CDR1 and CDR2 sequences are KGHSH and LQKENI. The CDR3 is 14 residues long. Study-level results: The study did not work out the antigen specificity of the expanded peripheral T cells.

The clonotype originates from an adult with an advanced solid tumor such as melanoma, head and neck, liver or kidney cancer. Sample: CD4+ or CD8+ T cells sorted from blood, taken in a trial of the OX40 agonist ivuxolimab. The chain is built from TRBV18 and TRBJ2-3; TRBD2 is a possible D gene (5 bases). The CDR3 nucleotides are TGTGCCAGCTCACCGTCGGACTTCACAGATACGCAGTATTTT. Its translation: CASSPSDFTDTQYF.